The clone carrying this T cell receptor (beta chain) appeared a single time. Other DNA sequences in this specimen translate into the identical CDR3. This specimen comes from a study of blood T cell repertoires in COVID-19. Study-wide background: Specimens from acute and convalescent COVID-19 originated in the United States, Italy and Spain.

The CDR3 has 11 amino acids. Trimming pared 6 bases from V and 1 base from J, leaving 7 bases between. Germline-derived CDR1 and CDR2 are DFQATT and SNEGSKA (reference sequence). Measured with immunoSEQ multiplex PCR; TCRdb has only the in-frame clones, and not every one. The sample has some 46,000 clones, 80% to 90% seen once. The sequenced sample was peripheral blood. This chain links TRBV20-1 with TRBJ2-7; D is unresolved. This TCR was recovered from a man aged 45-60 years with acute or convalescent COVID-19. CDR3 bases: TGCAGTGCGAGGTCTTCCTACGAGCAGTACTTC. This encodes CSARSSYEQYF.